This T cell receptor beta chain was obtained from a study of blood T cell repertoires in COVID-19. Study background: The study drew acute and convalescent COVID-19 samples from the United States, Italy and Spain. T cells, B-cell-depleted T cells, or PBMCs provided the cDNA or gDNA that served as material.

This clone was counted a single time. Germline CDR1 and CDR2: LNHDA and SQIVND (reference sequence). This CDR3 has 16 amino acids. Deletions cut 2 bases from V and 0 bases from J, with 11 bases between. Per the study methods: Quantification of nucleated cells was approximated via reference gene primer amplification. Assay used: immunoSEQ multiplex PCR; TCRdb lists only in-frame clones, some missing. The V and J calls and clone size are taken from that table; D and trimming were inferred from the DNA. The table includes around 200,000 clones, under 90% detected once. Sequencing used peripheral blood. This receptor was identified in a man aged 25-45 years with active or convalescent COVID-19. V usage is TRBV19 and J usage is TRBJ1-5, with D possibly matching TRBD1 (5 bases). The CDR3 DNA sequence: TGTGCCAGTAGTATACTGGGGACTTATAGCAATCAGCCCCAGCATTTT. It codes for CASSILGTYSNQPQHF.